The clone carrying this T cell receptor (beta chain) has ten or more counts. Its target is not known. In the authors' methods: Per sample, the median was about 95,000 TCRs, with values from around 20,000 to 690,000. Via MiXCR, TCRdb re-called the RACE reads, giving one row per CDR3 protein. What appears here as the V and J calls and clone size reflects TCRdb's work, not the paper's. The sample has 300,000 to 450,000 distinct CDR3 sequences; roughly 5.3% are singletons. Stated time point: pre-sensitization, week 0. Treatment described: therapeutic diphenylcyclopropenone sensitization with weekly scalp DPC. This record comes from a study of human T cells and chemical hapten exposure. The study's findings and limits: TCRs above 1 in 1000 frequency did not change with DPC sensitization. Clustering by CDR3 similarity yielded significantly more large clusters from expanded TCRs than controls. Alopecia in the donors means their immune response may deviate from healthy people's.

Germline values: CDR1 LGHDT, CDR2 YNNKEL (reference sequence). The CDR3 is 20 amino acids. Trimming stripped 1 base from V and 1 base from J, with 20 bases between. The chain couples TRBV3-1 to TRBJ2-6; D uncertain. Specimen: whole blood, collected in connection with sensitization to the hapten diphenylcyclopropenone (DPC). The TCR originated in a woman aged 45 to 65 with alopecia areata. Some clones in this sample may be carry-over from other donors' samples. The CDR3 is CASSQAPPQEFNSGANVLTF. For the CDR3, the DNA is TGTGCCAGCAGCCAAGCACCTCCCCAGGAGTTCAATTCTGGGGCCAACGTCCTGACTTTC. The full variable domain, with the rest looked up from reference TRBV3-1 and TRBJ2-6, is DTAVSQTPKYLVTQMGNDKSIKCEQNLGHDTMYWYKQDSKKFLKIMFSYNNKELIINETVPNRFSPKSPDKAHLNLHINSLELGDSAVYFCASSQAPPQEFNSGANVLTFGAGSRLTVL.